One TCR beta chain is described in this entry. The expanded emulsion RT-PCR method captured paired alpha and beta chains from CD8+ T cells. Unpaired genes were suppressed by blocking oligonucleotides during a second nested PCR. TCRdb reprocessed the emulsion pairing reads with MiXCR, giving one entry per CDR3 protein. The sample has some 460 distinct CDR3 sequences, about 50% seen once. J lost 5 bases, V lost 5 bases, and 17 bases had no gene match. This CDR3 has 18 residues. Germline CDR1 reads SGHTA; CDR2 reads FQGNSA. This entry comes from a study of T cell repertoires in breast cancer. Background on the study: Samples were breast cancer tumors, lymph nodes and blood from patients, and control blood. Nine healthy donors served as controls.

The sequencing input was CD8+ T cells. The TCR originated in a pool of human donors with breast cancer or a healthy control (not recorded which). The chain is built from TRBV7-2 and TRBJ2-5, with 10 nucleotides matching TRBD2. The CDR3 nucleotides are TGTGCCAGCAGCGGTCCCGGGCGGCTAGCGGGGGATCTTGAGACCCAGTACTTC. Its translation is CASSGPGRLAGDLETQYF. Full variable domain (missing parts from reference TRBV7-2 and TRBJ2-5): GAGVSQSPSNKVTEKGKDVELRCDPISGHTALYWYRQSLGQGLEFLIYFQGNSAPDKSGLPSDRFSAERTGGSVSTLTIQRTQQEDSAVYLCASSGPGRLAGDLETQYFGPGTRLLVL.